The present entry profiles one TCR beta chain with its context. Its target antigen remains unknown. Base qualities are not provided; no much larger clone lies one nucleotide away. The data were obtained in a study of blood T cell repertoires in COVID-19 (dated by TCRdb to about 2020). General notes on the study: Samples from collaborators originated in the United States, Italy and Spain and spanned both the acute and convalescent phases of COVID-19. The prospective study material was composed of cDNA or gDNA derived from T cells, B-cell-depleted T cells, or PBMCs. Subjects who had been exposed to COVID-19, were actively infected with it, or had recovered from it provided the deeply sampled blood TCRbeta repertoires that made up the dataset. The repertoires were released in a freely available public database intended as a resource for research on the immune response to SARS-CoV-2. Samples were obtained from the ongoing ImmuneRACE study (first 160 participants) and from over 1,000 subjects provided by 6 global collaborators. Nearly every sample came with metadata listing a de-identified subject ID, COVID-19 status, age in years and sex. Where available, HLA class I and class II types were taken from metadata supplied by the sample provider and were not determined by assay-based typing.

The immunoSEQ Assay, a bias-controlled multiplex PCR, was used to amplify TCRbeta CDR3 regions from genomic DNA. Processing in the source paper ran as follows. The number of nucleated cells in each sample was estimated by amplification of reference gene primers within the assay. To quantify the absolute abundance of each unique TCRbeta CDR3 rearrangement, sequence reads were collapsed and filtered. For each sample, productive Simpson clonality was calculated as the square root of Simpson's diversity index over productive rearrangements. In its TCRdb copy, this immuneACCESS table keeps in-frame sequences only and misses some clones. Where compared with another copy, unresolved V genes explain less than half of these, and the others have no known cause. V and J calls and clone size are given by that table; D and trimming were obtained from the DNA. The sample includes about 180,000 clones, with 65% to 90% observed a single time. The top ten hold roughly 9.1% of the sample.

Whole blood was collected in K2EDTA tubes by collaborating institutions according to the institutions' own protocols. For TCRbeta analysis, collaborators shipped samples in one of three forms: frozen whole blood, isolated PBMCs, or DNA extracted from either of those sample types. What the study reported, not specific to this receptor: How much clinical and demographic metadata was included differed by source and by participant, and the metadata was provided uncurated.

Counted from cysteine to phenylalanine, this CDR3 has 15 amino acids. The read is trimmed to its CDR3 DNA, 45 bases read in frame from base 1. V trim: 5 bases; J trim: 2 bases; unmatched bases: 4. CDR1 SSHAT and CDR2 FNYEAQ were looked up in the germline V gene (reference sequence). The chain was built from TRBV7-7 and TRBJ2-5; TRBD2 aligns with 11 central bases. The source is a man aged 45-60 years with active or convalescent COVID-19. The specimen was peripheral blood. The sequence in DNA is TGTGCCAGCAGCGTATCTAGCGGGGGGCAAGAGACCCAGTACTTC. Translated, this gives CASSVSSGGQETQYF. Joined to the reference TRBV7-7 and TRBJ2-5 proteins, this CDR3 gives the full variable domain: GAGVSQSPRYKVTKRGQDVTLRCDPISSHATLYWYQQALGQGPEFLTYFNYEAQPDKSGLPSDRFSAERPEGSISTLTIQRTEQRDSAMYRCASSVSSGGQETQYFGPGTRLLVL.